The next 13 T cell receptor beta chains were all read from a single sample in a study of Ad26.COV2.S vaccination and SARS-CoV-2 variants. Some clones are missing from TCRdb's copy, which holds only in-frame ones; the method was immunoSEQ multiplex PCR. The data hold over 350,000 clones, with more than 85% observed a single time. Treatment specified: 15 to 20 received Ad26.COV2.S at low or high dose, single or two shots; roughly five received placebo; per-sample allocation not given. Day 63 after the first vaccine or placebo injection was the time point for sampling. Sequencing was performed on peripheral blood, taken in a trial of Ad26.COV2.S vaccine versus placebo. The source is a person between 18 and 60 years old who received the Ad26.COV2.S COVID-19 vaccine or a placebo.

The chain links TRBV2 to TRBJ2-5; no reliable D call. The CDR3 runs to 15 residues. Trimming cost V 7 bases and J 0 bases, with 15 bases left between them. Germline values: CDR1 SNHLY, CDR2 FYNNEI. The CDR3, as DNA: TGTGCCAGCAAATACCGTGTCGCGTACCAAGAGACCCAGTACTTC. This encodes CASKYRVAYQETQYF.

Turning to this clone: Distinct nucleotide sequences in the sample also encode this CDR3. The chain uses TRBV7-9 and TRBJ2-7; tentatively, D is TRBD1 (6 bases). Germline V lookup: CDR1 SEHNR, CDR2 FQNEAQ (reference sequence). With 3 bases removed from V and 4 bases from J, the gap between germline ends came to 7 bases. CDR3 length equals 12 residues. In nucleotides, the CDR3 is TGTGCCAGCAGCTTGCAGGGGTACGAGCAGTACTTC. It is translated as CASSLQGYEQYF.

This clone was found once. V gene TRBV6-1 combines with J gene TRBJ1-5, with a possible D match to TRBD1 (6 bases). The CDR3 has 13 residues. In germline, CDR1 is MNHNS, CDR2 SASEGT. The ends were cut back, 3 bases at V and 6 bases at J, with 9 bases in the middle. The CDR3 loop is CASSEQGLQPQHF. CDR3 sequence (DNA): TGTGCCAGCAGTGAGCAGGGGCTTCAGCCCCAGCATTTT.

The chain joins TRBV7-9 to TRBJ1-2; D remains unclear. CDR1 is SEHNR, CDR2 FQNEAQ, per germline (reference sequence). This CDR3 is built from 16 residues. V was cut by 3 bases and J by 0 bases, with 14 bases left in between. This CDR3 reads CASSFGKPTSNYGYTF. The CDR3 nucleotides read TGTGCCAGCAGCTTCGGGAAACCCACTTCTAACTATGGCTACACCTTC.

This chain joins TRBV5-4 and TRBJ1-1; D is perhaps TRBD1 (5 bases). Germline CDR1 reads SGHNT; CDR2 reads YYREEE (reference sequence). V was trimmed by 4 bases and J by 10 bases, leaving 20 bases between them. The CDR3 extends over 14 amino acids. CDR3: CASSLGVTSQGAFF. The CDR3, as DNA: TGTGCCAGCAGCCTAGGGGTTACGAGTCAGGGAGCTTTCTTT.

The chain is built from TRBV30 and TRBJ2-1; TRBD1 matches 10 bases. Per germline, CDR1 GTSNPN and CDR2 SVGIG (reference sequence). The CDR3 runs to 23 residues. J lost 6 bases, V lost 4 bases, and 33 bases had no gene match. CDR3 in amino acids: CAWTQRGDRGLMGGPVIINEQFF. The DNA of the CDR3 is TGTGCCTGGACGCAAAGGGGGGACAGGGGCCTAATGGGGGGCCCGGTGATTATCAATGAGCAGTTCTTC.

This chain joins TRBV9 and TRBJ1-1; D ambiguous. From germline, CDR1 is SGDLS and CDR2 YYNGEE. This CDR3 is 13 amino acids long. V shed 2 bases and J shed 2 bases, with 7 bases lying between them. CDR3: CASSVRGNTEAFF. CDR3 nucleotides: TGTGCCAGCAGCGTTAGAGGAAACACTGAAGCTTTCTTT.

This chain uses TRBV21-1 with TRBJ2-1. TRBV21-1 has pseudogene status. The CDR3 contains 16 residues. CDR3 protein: CASSKRDPRYYNEQFF. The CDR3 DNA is TGTGCCAGCAGCAAAAGGGACCCTAGATACTACAATGAGCAGTTCTTC.

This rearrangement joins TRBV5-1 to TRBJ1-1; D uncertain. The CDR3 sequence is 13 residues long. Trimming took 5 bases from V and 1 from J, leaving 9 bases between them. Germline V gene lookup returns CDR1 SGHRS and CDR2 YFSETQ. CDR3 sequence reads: CASRQDPNTEAFF. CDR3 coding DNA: TGCGCCAGCAGGCAAGACCCGAACACTGAAGCTTTCTTT.

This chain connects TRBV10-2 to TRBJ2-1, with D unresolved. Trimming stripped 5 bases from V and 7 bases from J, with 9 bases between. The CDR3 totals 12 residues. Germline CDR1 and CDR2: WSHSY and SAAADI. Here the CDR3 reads CASSNSDNEQFF. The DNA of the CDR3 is TGCGCCAGCAGTAATAGTGATAATGAGCAGTTCTTC.

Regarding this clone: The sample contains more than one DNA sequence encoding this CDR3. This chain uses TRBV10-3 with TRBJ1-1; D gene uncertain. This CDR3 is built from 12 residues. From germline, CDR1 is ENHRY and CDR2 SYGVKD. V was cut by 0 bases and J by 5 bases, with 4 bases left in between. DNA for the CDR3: TGTGCCATCAGTGAGTCGAGGACTGAAGCTTTCTTT. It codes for CAISESRTEAFF.

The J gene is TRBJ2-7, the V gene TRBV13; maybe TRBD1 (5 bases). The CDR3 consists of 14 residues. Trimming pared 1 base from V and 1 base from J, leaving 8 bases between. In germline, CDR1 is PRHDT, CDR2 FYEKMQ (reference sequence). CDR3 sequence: CASSLVGLSYEQYF. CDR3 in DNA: TGTGCCAGCAGCTTAGTGGGGCTGTCCTACGAGCAGTACTTC.

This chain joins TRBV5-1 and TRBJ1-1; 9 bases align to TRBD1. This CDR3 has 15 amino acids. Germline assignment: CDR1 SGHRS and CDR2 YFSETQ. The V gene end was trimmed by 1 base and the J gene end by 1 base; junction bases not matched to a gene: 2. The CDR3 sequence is CASSLWTGENTEAFF. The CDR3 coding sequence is TGCGCCAGCAGCTTGTGGACAGGGGAGAACACTGAAGCTTTCTTT.